The 26 T cell receptor beta chains listed next were all sequenced from one sample in a study of blood T cell repertoires in COVID-19. Libraries were prepared by immunoSEQ multiplex PCR; TCRdb keeps only in-frame clonotypes and omits some of them. The sample carries around 230,000 clones, roughly 86% recorded once. The sample consisted of PBMCs or T cells enriched from blood (not recorded which). All receptors derive from a woman aged 30 to 39 with acute COVID-19.

As concerns this clone: The sample carries other DNA sequences with the same CDR3. This chain joins TRBV10-1 and TRBJ1-1; D not resolved. Germline lookup yields CDR1 WNHNN and CDR2 SYGVQD (reference sequence). Trimming removed 0 bases from V and 4 bases from J, with 6 bases in between. The CDR3 extends over 13 amino acids. This CDR3 is CASSESGSTEAFF. Written as DNA, the CDR3 is TGCGCCAGCAGTGAGTCTGGGAGCACTGAAGCTTTCTTT.

V and J are TRBV7-3 and TRBJ1-1, with D maybe TRBD1 (6 bases). Trimming shortened V by 2 bases and J by 0 bases, and 13 bases separated the two germline ends. In germline, CDR1 is SGHTA, CDR2 FQGTGA. CDR3 size: 16 residues. CDR3 nucleotide sequence: TGTGCCAGCAGCTTAGAGGGGGTCCCATTGAACACTGAAGCTTTCTTT. It translates to CASSLEGVPLNTEAFF.

This clone turned up a few times. The chain recombines TRBV18 with TRBJ1-2, with a possible D match to TRBD1 (5 bases). Germline CDR1 KGHSH, CDR2 LQKENI. CDR3 length equals 17 residues. V shed 0 bases and J shed 2 bases, with 16 bases lying between them. Written as DNA, the CDR3 is TGTGCCAGCTCACCACCCGGACAAGGGATGGGGAACTATGGCTACACCTTC. This translates into CASSPPGQGMGNYGYTF.

The V gene is TRBV10-1, the J gene TRBJ2-1; 8 positions agree with TRBD2. The CDR3 length is 15 residues. Looked up from germline, CDR1 is WNHNN and CDR2 is SYGVQD (reference sequence). V was clipped by 0 bases and J by 8 bases; unmatched bases: 6. CDR3 region: CASSESPAGVDEQFF. CDR3 DNA sequence: TGCGCCAGCAGTGAGTCGCCAGCGGGGGTGGATGAGCAGTTCTTC.

The chain employs TRBV4-1 and TRBJ1-4, with 7 nucleotides matching TRBD1. The germline CDR1 and CDR2 sequences are MGHRA and YSYEKL. The CDR3 is 15 amino acids. The J segment lost 4 bases and the V segment lost 1 base, leaving 3 bases of the junction unmatched. This CDR3 is CASSQGRGLNEKLFF. CDR3 in DNA: TGCGCCAGCAGCCAAGGAAGGGGGCTTAATGAAAAACTGTTTTTT.

This clone was seen a single time. This sequence joins TRBV5-1 and TRBJ1-4; weak D call: TRBD1 (6 bases). Trimming took 2 bases from V and 2 from J, leaving 7 bases between them. Per the germline V gene, CDR1 is SGHRS and CDR2 is YFSETQ. The CDR3 is 14 amino acids. CDR3 nucleotide sequence: TGCGCCAGCAGCTTCACAGGGACTAATGAAAAACTGTTTTTT. It encodes CASSFTGTNEKLFF.

V usage is TRBV5-1 and J usage is TRBJ2-7; tentative D call: TRBD2 (6 bases). Looked up from germline, CDR1 is SGHRS and CDR2 is YFSETQ. CDR3 size: 15 residues. Trimming shortened V by 3 bases and J by 6 bases, and 19 bases separated the two germline ends. DNA for the CDR3: TGCGCCAGCAGCTCGATAGGGCAGGGAGGAGGCGAGCAGTACTTC. Translating it yields CASSSIGQGGGEQYF.

This rearrangement joins TRBV30 to TRBJ1-6; 10 positions match TRBD1. V was clipped by 4 bases and J by 7 bases; unmatched bases: 7. This CDR3 comprises 15 residues. Germline V gene sequence: CDR1 GTSNPN, CDR2 SVGIG (reference sequence). In DNA, the CDR3 is TGTGCCTGGACAAGAGGGACAGGGGACAATTCACCCCTCCACTTT. Protein sequence: CAWTRGTGDNSPLHF.

The chain has TRBV25-1 and TRBJ2-7; 8 bases align to TRBD2. Trimming cost V 0 bases and J 4 bases; bases outside gene matches: 5. There are 15 residues in the CDR3. CDR1 and CDR2 (germline): MGHDK, SYGVNS. The CDR3 coding sequence is TGTGCCAGCAGTGAATATGGCGGCGGGGGGTACGAGCAGTACTTC. Protein product: CASSEYGGGGYEQYF.

The rearrangement uses TRBV7-8 and TRBJ1-1; D is uncertain. V lost 5 bases to trimming and J lost 2 bases, with 12 bases between them. The CDR3 totals 14 residues. Germline V gives CDR1 SGHVS, CDR2 FQNEAQ. Here the CDR3 DNA reads TGTGCCAGCAGCCCGCGACGGGTAAACACTGAAGCTTTCTTT. Translated: CASSPRRVNTEAFF.

The V call is TRBV10-3, the J call TRBJ1-2; D remains ambiguous. The V end lost 10 bases, the J end lost 8 bases, and 17 bases lay between the germline ends. The CDR3 runs to 12 residues. Germline CDR1 and CDR2: ENHRY and SYGVKD. CDR3 region: CATSREIEGYTF. The DNA for the CDR3 is TGTGCCACCTCTCGGGAGATCGAGGGCTACACCTTC.

This chain links TRBV5-6 with TRBJ2-7, with TRBD1 matching 12 bases. CDR3 length: 15 residues. Trimming cost V 4 bases and J 9 bases; bases outside gene matches: 11. CDR1 is SGHDT, CDR2 YYEEEE, per germline. The CDR3 nucleotides are TGTGCCAGCAGCGGCGGGACAGGGGGCGGGGTTGGGCAGTACTTC. Translated, it gives CASSGGTGGGVGQYF.

V usage is TRBV2 and J usage is TRBJ1-5, with a possible D match to TRBD1 (5 bases). The germline gives CDR1 SNHLY, CDR2 FYNNEI. Trimming removed 5 bases at V and 9 bases at J, with 11 bases between. The CDR3 spans 12 residues. The CDR3 is CASSSGARPQHF. The CDR3 bases are TGTGCCAGCAGTAGCGGGGCCAGGCCCCAGCATTTT.

The chain employs TRBV2 and TRBJ2-2; 14 nucleotides agree with TRBD2. Losses at the gene ends were 3 bases for V and 4 bases for J; bases not matched to a gene: 13. Germline values: CDR1 SNHLY, CDR2 FYNNEI. The CDR3 is 20 amino acids. The CDR3, as DNA: TGTGCCAGCAGTGAGCCCCGGACTAGCGGGGGGAACCGCTTCACCGGGGAGCTGTTTTTT. Translated: CASSEPRTSGGNRFTGELFF.

This clone was detected once. The rearrangement links TRBV30 to TRBJ1-3, with D possibly matching TRBD1 (5 bases). The V end lost 1 base, the J end lost 0 bases, and 10 bases lay between the germline ends. There are 15 residues in the CDR3. CDR1 is GTSNPN, CDR2 SVGIG, per germline (reference sequence). As DNA, the CDR3 is TGTGCCTGGAGTGGGGGCAAGAGCTCTGGAAACACCATATATTTT. Protein product: CAWSGGKSSGNTIYF.

The chain carries TRBV5-5 and TRBJ2-1, with a possible D match to TRBD1 (6 bases). The CDR3 runs 17 residues. V was trimmed by 0 bases and J by 0 bases, leaving 13 bases between them. Germline lookup yields CDR1 SGHKS and CDR2 YYEKEE (reference sequence). The CDR3: CASSLGLQGSSYNEQFF. CDR3 nucleotides: TGTGCCAGCAGCTTGGGTCTCCAGGGGAGCTCCTACAATGAGCAGTTCTTC. Filled out from reference TRBV5-5 and TRBJ2-1, the complete variable domain reads DAGVTQSPTHLIKTRGQQVTLRCSPISGHKSVSWYQQVLGQGPQFIFQYYEKEERGRGNFPDRFSARQFPNYSSELNVNALLLGDSALYLCASSLGLQGSSYNEQFFGPGTRLTVL.

The chain has TRBV3-1 (or the pseudogene TRBV3-2) and TRBJ2-7; 10 bases align to TRBD2. CDR1 and CDR2 from the germline V gene are LGHDT and YNNKEL (reference sequence). CDR3 length: 21 amino acids. Trimming cost V 1 base and J 2 bases; bases outside gene matches: 20. CDR3: CASSQVPVSGGSGGRTYEQYF. CDR3 nucleotides: TGTGCCAGCAGCCAAGTTCCCGTGTCAGGGGGTAGCGGGGGGCGAACCTACGAGCAGTACTTC.

A single count supports this clone. The CDR3 DNA reads as TGTGCCAGCAAGGTTGGGACAGGGGGTGCGCAGTACTTC. It codes for CASKVGTGGAQYF. The rearrangement joins TRBV3-1 (or the pseudogene TRBV3-2) to TRBJ2-7, with 11 bases lining up with TRBD1. CDR3 length equals 13 residues. The ends lost 7 bases at V and 9 bases at J; junction bases unmatched: 8. The germline V gene encodes CDR1 LGHDT and CDR2 YNNKEL (reference sequence).

The genes are TRBV10-3 and TRBJ2-7; TRBD1 is a possible D gene (6 bases). Per the germline V gene, CDR1 is ENHRY and CDR2 is SYGVKD. This CDR3 is built from 15 residues. The V end was cut by 9 bases, the J end by 0 bases, with 18 bases between. The CDR3 loop is CAIAIGDKSSYEQYF. CDR3 in DNA: TGTGCCATTGCGATCGGGGACAAAAGCTCCTACGAGCAGTACTTC.

The chain links TRBV5-1 to TRBJ1-1; 11 bases line up with TRBD1. The CDR3 spans 13 residues. V lost 8 bases and J lost 6; bases outside the gene matches: 6. The germline gives CDR1 SGHRS, CDR2 YFSETQ. DNA of the CDR3: TGCGCCAGTAGGACAGGGGGCGCCCCTGAAGCTTTCTTT. It translates to CASRTGGAPEAFF.

The V gene is TRBV27, the J gene TRBJ2-7, with 10 bases aligning to TRBD1. The CDR3 is 13 amino acids. CDR1 is MNHEY and CDR2 is SMNVEV in the germline V gene (reference sequence). V shed 6 bases and J 5 bases; nucleotides not matched to a gene: 4. Here the CDR3 DNA reads TGTGCCAGCAGAGGGACAGGGGTCGACGAGCAGTACTTC. Translation gives CASRGTGVDEQYF.

The J gene is TRBJ1-5, the V gene TRBV2, with TRBD1 identical over 11 bases. The CDR3 is made up of 14 amino acids. V lost 7 bases to trimming and J lost 6 bases; unmatched junction nucleotides: 5. The germline V gene has CDR1 SNHLY and CDR2 FYNNEI. The CDR3 loop reads CASNRDRGFQPQHF. Written as DNA, the CDR3 is TGTGCCAGCAACCGGGACAGGGGGTTTCAGCCCCAGCATTTT.

The gene calls are TRBV5-6 and TRBJ1-5; TRBD1 matches at 7 bases. Looked up from germline, CDR1 is SGHDT and CDR2 is YYEEEE. The CDR3 loop spans 17 amino acids. Trimming cost V 0 bases and J 0 bases; bases outside gene matches: 6. The CDR3 loop is CASSLGQGGYSNQPQHF. For the CDR3, the DNA is TGTGCCAGCAGCTTGGGTCAGGGGGGTTATAGCAATCAGCCCCAGCATTTT.

In nucleotides, the CDR3 is TGTGCCAGCAGCTTAAGGGGGCCCGATGGATGGTACACCTTC. It codes for CASSLRGPDGWYTF. The rearrangement links TRBV7-2 to TRBJ1-2, with TRBD1 identical over 7 bases. V trimming: 2 bases; J trimming: 11 bases; junction bases outside the gene matches: 11. Germline CDR1 SGHTA, CDR2 FQGNSA. The CDR3 runs 14 residues.

The J gene is TRBJ2-3, the V gene TRBV19, with 10 bases that match TRBD2. This CDR3 spans 15 amino acids. V shed 8 bases and J 7 bases; nucleotides not matched to a gene: 12. Germline-derived CDR1 and CDR2 are LNHDA and SQIVND (reference sequence). CDR3 in DNA: TGTGCCAGTCGACCGGGACTAGCGAGGGGTTATACGCAGTATTTT. As protein: CASRPGLARGYTQYF.

The chain combines TRBV18 with TRBJ1-2, with 7 bases identical to TRBD1. The CDR3 runs 14 residues. The J segment lost 4 bases and the V segment lost 4 bases, leaving 6 bases of the junction unmatched. Germline V CDR1 and CDR2: KGHSH, LQKENI. This CDR3 is CASSLDRLFYGYTF. CDR3 coding DNA: TGTGCCAGCTCACTGGACAGGCTTTTCTATGGCTACACCTTC. Using reference TRBV18 and TRBJ1-2 for the parts outside the CDR3, the full variable domain is NAGVMQNPRHLVRRRGQEARLRCSPMKGHSHVYWYRQLPEEGLKFMVYLQKENIIDESGMPKERFSAEFPKEGPSILRIQQVVRGDSAAYFCASSLDRLFYGYTFGSGTRLTVV.